The 21 T cell receptor beta chains reported below all come from one sample, sequenced in a study of CD8 T cells in Susac syndrome. With random hexamers, reverse transcription was performed on about 0.45 to 1 ug of RNA. TCRdb reanalysed the immunoSEQ multiplex PCR reads using MiXCR and keeps one entry per CDR3 protein. The sample consists of some 200,000 distinct CDR3 sequences, 85% to 95% of them appearing once. Sequences were obtained from CD8+ T cells from PBMCs. Receptors originate from a human donor with Susac syndrome.

The chain uses TRBV28 and TRBJ2-5, with TRBD1 identical over 7 bases. The ends lost 6 bases at V and 1 base at J; junction bases unmatched: 8. The CDR3 is 15 amino acids. Germline CDR1 and CDR2: MDHEN and SYDVKM. CDR3 nucleotide sequence: TGTGCCAGCAGAAACATGGGACAGACCCAAGAGACCCAGTACTTC. Amino acid sequence: CASRNMGQTQETQYF.

This clonotype has more than one count but fewer than ten. This chain uses TRBV6-6 with TRBJ2-2; 8 positions match TRBD1. CDR1 is MNHNY and CDR2 is SVGAGI in the germline V gene (reference sequence). The CDR3 totals 15 residues. After removal of 8 bases from V and 1 base from J, the junction contained 6 bases not matched to a gene. The DNA of the CDR3 is TGTGCCAGCTCTCCGGGACAGGAGAACACCGGGGAGCTGTTTTTT. Amino acids: CASSPGQENTGELFF.

J is TRBJ1-5 and V is TRBV20-1; D uncertain. CDR3 length: 14 amino acids. The V end lost 0 bases, the J end lost 2 bases, and 8 bases lay between the germline ends. Germline assignment: CDR1 DFQATT and CDR2 SNEGSKA (reference sequence). CDR3 nucleotide sequence: TGCAGTGCTAGAGATGGTTTTGGCAATCAGCCCCAGCATTTT. It yields the protein CSARDGFGNQPQHF.

This clonotype was seen once. The chain carries TRBV3-1 and TRBJ1-6, with a possible D match to TRBD1 (6 bases). This CDR3 spans 18 amino acids. Trimming pared 1 base from V and 0 bases from J, leaving 13 bases between. Per the germline V gene, CDR1 is LGHDT and CDR2 is YNNKEL (reference sequence). CDR3 loop: CASSQAGQSRSYNSPLHF. CDR3 nucleotides: TGTGCCAGCAGCCAAGCAGGACAGAGCCGCTCCTATAATTCACCCCTCCACTTT.

The genes are TRBV6-5 and TRBJ1-1, with no clear D. The V end lost 5 bases, the J end lost 5 bases, and 18 bases lay between the germline ends. There are 15 residues in the CDR3. Germline CDR1 MNHEY, CDR2 SVGAGI. The CDR3 sequence is CASSTPTLRVTEAFF. CDR3 coding DNA: TGTGCCAGCAGTACCCCCACTTTACGGGTGACTGAAGCTTTCTTT.

The chain uses TRBV7-3 and TRBJ1-2, with 7 bases matching TRBD1. The germline V gene encodes CDR1 SGHTA and CDR2 FQGTGA. The J segment lost 0 bases and the V segment lost 5 bases, leaving 6 bases of the junction unmatched. The CDR3 loop spans 15 amino acids. In DNA form, the CDR3 reads TGTGCCAGCAGCCCACGCAGGGGGACTAACTATGGCTACACCTTC. Protein sequence: CASSPRRGTNYGYTF.

The CDR3 protein is CSARLISYEQYF. CDR3 nucleotides: TGCAGTGCTAGATTGATCTCCTACGAGCAGTACTTC. The chain links TRBV20-1 to TRBJ2-7; D is undetermined. This CDR3 is 12 amino acids long. Germline CDR1 is DFQATT and CDR2 is SNEGSKA (reference sequence). With 2 bases removed from V and 0 bases from J, the gap between germline ends came to 5 bases.

This clonotype is a singleton in its sample. The V gene is TRBV5-1, the J gene TRBJ2-3, with TRBD2 matching 10 bases. The CDR3 is 15 amino acids. CDR1 SGHRS and CDR2 YFSETQ come from the germline V gene. J was trimmed by 4 bases and V by 1 base; bases with no gene match: 3. For the CDR3, the DNA is TGCGCCAGCAGCTTGACTAGCGGGACCCCAGATACGCAGTATTTT. Protein sequence: CASSLTSGTPDTQYF.

The chain combines TRBV3-1 with TRBJ1-6; 9 bases agree with TRBD1. The CDR3 loop spans 14 amino acids. CDR1 LGHDT and CDR2 YNNKEL come from the germline V gene (reference sequence). V lost 5 bases and J lost 9; bases outside the gene matches: 5. CDR3 amino acids: CASSEGQGVSPLHF. Here the CDR3 DNA reads TGTGCCAGCAGCGAGGGACAGGGCGTTTCACCCCTCCACTTT.

The chain links TRBV7-3 to TRBJ2-1; 8 bases match TRBD2. J lost 8 bases, V lost 4 bases, and 10 bases had no gene match. Germline V gene sequence: CDR1 SGHTA, CDR2 FQGTGA. The CDR3 sequence is 15 residues long. The CDR3: CASSSSGGARDEQFF. CDR3 coding DNA: TGTGCCAGCAGCTCCAGCGGGGGCGCCCGAGATGAGCAGTTCTTC.

The rearrangement uses TRBV5-6 and TRBJ1-5; maybe TRBD1 (5 bases). Trimming left V 4 bases short and J 2 bases short, with 13 bases between. The CDR3 has 15 amino acids. CDR1 SGHDT and CDR2 YYEEEE come from the germline V gene. The CDR3 is CASSQGTLGNQPQHF. The CDR3 coding sequence is TGTGCCAGCAGCCAAGGGACCTTAGGCAATCAGCCCCAGCATTTT.

This sequence joins TRBV1 and TRBJ2-7; the tabulated D call, TRBD1, remains unverified against the DNA. TRBV1 is designated a pseudogene. The CDR3 totals 18 residues. CDR3 in DNA: TGCACCAGCAGCCCTCTCCCAGGGGGCCCGGCGGACAAATACGAGCAGTACTTC. This encodes CTSSPLPGGPADKYEQYF.

The chain links TRBV6-1 to TRBJ1-6; 7 nucleotides line up with TRBD1. The ends lost 1 base at V and 12 bases at J; junction bases unmatched: 9. The length of the CDR3 is 15 residues. Germline V lookup: CDR1 MNHNS, CDR2 SASEGT. The CDR3 DNA is TGTGCCAGCAGTGAAGTAAGGACAGGAATGAGACCCCTCCACTTT. As protein: CASSEVRTGMRPLHF.

The rearrangement joins TRBV6-4 to TRBJ2-5; a weak D match, TRBD1 (6 bases). CDR1 and CDR2 (germline): MRHNA, SNTAGT. This CDR3 has 17 residues. V was cut by 2 bases and J by 6 bases, with 22 bases left in between. This CDR3 reads CASSDPVGALTIKTQYF. The DNA of the CDR3 is TGTGCCAGCAGTGACCCAGTGGGGGCCCTTACAATAAAGACCCAGTACTTC.

This chain joins TRBV20-1 and TRBJ2-2; D is ambiguous. V was cut by 3 bases and J by 1 base, with 6 bases left in between. CDR3 length: 13 residues. The germline CDR1 and CDR2 sequences are DFQATT and SNEGSKA (reference sequence). The CDR3 loop reads CSARGMNTGELFF. The CDR3 DNA follows: TGCAGTGCTAGGGGGATGAACACCGGGGAGCTGTTTTTT.

This sequence joins TRBV20-1 and TRBJ2-1, with 10 bases that match TRBD2. The germline gives CDR1 DFQATT, CDR2 SNEGSKA (reference sequence). Trimming at V came to 6 bases and at J to 7 bases, leaving 6 bases not matched to a gene. The CDR3 has 13 amino acids. Here the CDR3 reads CSAEGTSENEQFF. DNA for the CDR3: TGCAGTGCAGAGGGGACTAGCGAAAATGAGCAGTTCTTC.

V is TRBV3-1 and J is TRBJ1-6, with 7 bases that match TRBD1. V lost 2 bases and J lost 7; bases outside the gene matches: 5. The CDR3 totals 15 residues. Germline V lookup: CDR1 LGHDT, CDR2 YNNKEL (reference sequence). The CDR3 bases are TGTGCCAGCAGCCAAACCGGGACAGCCAATTCACCCCTCCACTTT. Translating gives CASSQTGTANSPLHF.

The V gene is TRBV28, the J gene TRBJ2-7; 8 bases are shared with TRBD1. This CDR3 spans 15 amino acids. J was trimmed by 3 bases and V by 5 bases; bases with no gene match: 9. Germline CDR1 reads MDHEN; CDR2 reads SYDVKM. As DNA, the CDR3 is TGTGCCAGCAGTGCAAGGACAGGGTGGTACTACGAGCAGTACTTC. The encoded protein is CASSARTGWYYEQYF.

The chain has TRBV7-9 and TRBJ2-1, with D unresolved. This CDR3 contains 13 residues. Trimming stripped 1 base from V and 10 bases from J, with 11 bases between. Germline CDR1 reads SEHNR; CDR2 reads FQNEAQ (reference sequence). Here the CDR3 DNA reads TGTGCCAGCAGCTTAGAACCCCGCCAGGAGCAGTTCTTC. Amino acid sequence: CASSLEPRQEQFF.

The chain links TRBV30 to TRBJ2-5; D is unresolved. Germline CDR1 is GTSNPN and CDR2 is SVGIG (reference sequence). This CDR3 has 13 amino acids. Between the trimmed V and J ends, which lost 1 base and 3 bases, there was a span of 9 bases. CDR3 in DNA: TGTGCCTGGAGTGAGAGCAGCGAAGAGACCCAGTACTTC. Translated: CAWSESSEETQYF.

J is TRBJ1-4 and V is TRBV4-1, with D possibly TRBD1 on 6 matching bases. V was trimmed by 3 bases and J by 1 base, leaving 15 bases between them. CDR1 is MGHRA, CDR2 YSYEKL, per germline. The CDR3 runs 17 residues. CDR3 DNA sequence: TGCGCCAGCAGCCACGTGGGGGGGGCAGGAACTAATGAAAAACTGTTTTTT. Translated, it gives CASSHVGGAGTNEKLFF.